The clone carrying this T cell receptor beta chain was seen a handful of times. Its specificity is not known. These data belong to a study of T cell repertoires in cytomegalovirus infection. In TCRdb, the reads were re-called with MiXCR into one record per CDR3 protein. The table shows some 940,000 distinct CDR3 sequences, with less than 40% occurring only once. The CDR3 covers 14 residues. With 7 bases removed from V and 5 bases from J, the gap between germline ends came to 14 bases. Germline V CDR1 and CDR2: SEHNR, FQNEAQ (reference sequence). This sequence joins TRBV7-9 and TRBJ2-2; D assignment may be TRBD1 or TRBD2 (5 bases each). The source was cultured CD8+ T cells from PBMCs, collected from culture after CMV antigen stimulation. This receptor was identified in a human donor in good health (CMV status not recorded). Some clones in this sample may be carry-over from other donors' samples. The CDR3 coding sequence is TGTGCCAGCACCCGGGACGGATTTACCGGGGAGCTGTTTTTT. Protein sequence: CASTRDGFTGELFF. Looking up the rest from reference TRBV7-9 and TRBJ2-2 gives the full variable domain: DTGVSQNPRHKITKRGQNVTFRCDPISEHNRLYWYRQTLGQGPEFLTYFQNEAQLEKSRLLSDRFSAERPKGSFSTLEIQRTEQGDSAMYLCASTRDGFTGELFFGEGSRLTVL.